This TCR beta chain was recorded in a study of regulatory T cells in long-lasting Graves disease. Notes on this clonotype: As yet, its antigen is unknown.

V was clipped by 0 bases and J by 1 base, with 12 bases between them. CDR3 length equals 15 residues. Germline CDR1 reads DFQATT; CDR2 reads SNEGSKA (reference sequence). For TCR beta, libraries came from iRepertoire HTBI primers and Arm-PCR of CDR3 regions. MiXCR was run by TCRdb on the multiplex PCR reads, yielding one entry per CDR3 protein. The sample includes under 450,000 distinct CDR3 sequences, 23% seen only once; the top ten take roughly 26%. Time point specified: persistent/refractory GD, antithyroid drugs over 5 years with positive TRAb. Following extraction of RNA from PBMCs, that RNA was used to make the TCR library. Whole-study findings and limits: The analysis examined peripheral blood only and excluded thyroid tissue. Lower TCR diversity was seen in persistent Graves' patients than in newly diagnosed ones.

The chain joins TRBV20-1 to TRBJ1-1, with D uncertain. The input for sequencing was peripheral blood mononuclear cells (PBMCs), taken when the disease was refractory, from a patient treated with antithyroid drugs. The receptor's source is a female donor with Graves disease. The CDR3 is CSARDPGRQNTEAFF. The CDR3 bases are TGCAGTGCTAGAGATCCGGGGAGACAGAACACTGAAGCTTTCTTT.